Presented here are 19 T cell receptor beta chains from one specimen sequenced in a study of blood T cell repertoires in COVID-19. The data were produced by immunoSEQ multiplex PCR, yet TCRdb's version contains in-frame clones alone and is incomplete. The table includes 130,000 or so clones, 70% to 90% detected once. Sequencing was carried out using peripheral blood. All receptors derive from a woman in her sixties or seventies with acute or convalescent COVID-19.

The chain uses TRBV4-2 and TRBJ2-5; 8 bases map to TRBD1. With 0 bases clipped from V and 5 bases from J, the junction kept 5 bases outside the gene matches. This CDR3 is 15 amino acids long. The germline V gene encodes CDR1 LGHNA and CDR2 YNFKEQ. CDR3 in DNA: TGTGCCAGCAGCCAAGATCTGGCAGGGGGCGAGACCCAGTACTTC. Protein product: CASSQDLAGGETQYF.

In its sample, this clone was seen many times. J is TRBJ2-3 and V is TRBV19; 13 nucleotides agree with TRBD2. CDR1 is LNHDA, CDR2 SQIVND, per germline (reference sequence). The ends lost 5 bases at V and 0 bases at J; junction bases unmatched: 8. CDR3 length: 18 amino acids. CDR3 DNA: TGTGCCAGTAGTGGGGGACTAGCGGGGAGCCCTAGCACAGATACGCAGTATTTT. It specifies CASSGGLAGSPSTDTQYF.

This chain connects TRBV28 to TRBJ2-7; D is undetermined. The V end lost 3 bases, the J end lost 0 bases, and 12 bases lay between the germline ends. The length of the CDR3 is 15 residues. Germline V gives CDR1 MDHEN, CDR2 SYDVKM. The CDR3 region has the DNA TGTGCCAGCAGTTTCGGCCAGGTCTCCTCCTACGAGCAGTACTTC. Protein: CASSFGQVSSYEQYF.

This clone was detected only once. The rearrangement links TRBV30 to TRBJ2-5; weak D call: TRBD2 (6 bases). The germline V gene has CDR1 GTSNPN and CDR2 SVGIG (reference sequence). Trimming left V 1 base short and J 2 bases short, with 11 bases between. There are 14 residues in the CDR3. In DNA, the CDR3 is TGTGCCTGGAGTGAGGGACTCCGGCAAGAGACCCAGTACTTC. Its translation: CAWSEGLRQETQYF.

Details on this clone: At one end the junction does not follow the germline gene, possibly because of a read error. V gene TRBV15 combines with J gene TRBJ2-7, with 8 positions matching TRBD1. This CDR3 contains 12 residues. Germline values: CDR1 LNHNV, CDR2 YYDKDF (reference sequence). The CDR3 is CATSRDGTGRNF. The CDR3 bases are TGTGCCACCAGCAGAGATGGGACAGGACGGAACTTC.

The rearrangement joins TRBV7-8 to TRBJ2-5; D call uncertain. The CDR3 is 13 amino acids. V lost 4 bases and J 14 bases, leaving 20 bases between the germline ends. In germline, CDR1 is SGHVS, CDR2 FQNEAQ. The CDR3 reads CASSSLPPGTLYF. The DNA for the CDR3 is TGTGCCAGCAGCTCCCTCCCCCCGGGTACCCTATACTTC.

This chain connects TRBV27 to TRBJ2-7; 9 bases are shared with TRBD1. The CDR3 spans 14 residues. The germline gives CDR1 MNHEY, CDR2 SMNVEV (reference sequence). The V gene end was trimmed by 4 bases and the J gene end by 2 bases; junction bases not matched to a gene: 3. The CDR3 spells CASSSWDRAYEQYF. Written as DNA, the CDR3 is TGTGCCAGCAGTTCCTGGGACAGGGCCTACGAGCAGTACTTC.

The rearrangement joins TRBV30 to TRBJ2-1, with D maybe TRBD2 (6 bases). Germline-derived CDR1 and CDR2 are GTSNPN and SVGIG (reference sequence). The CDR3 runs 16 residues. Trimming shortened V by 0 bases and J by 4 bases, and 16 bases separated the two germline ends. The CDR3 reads CAWSVKLGRGYNEQFF. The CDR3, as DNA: TGTGCCTGGAGTGTAAAGCTGGGGCGGGGATACAATGAGCAGTTCTTC.

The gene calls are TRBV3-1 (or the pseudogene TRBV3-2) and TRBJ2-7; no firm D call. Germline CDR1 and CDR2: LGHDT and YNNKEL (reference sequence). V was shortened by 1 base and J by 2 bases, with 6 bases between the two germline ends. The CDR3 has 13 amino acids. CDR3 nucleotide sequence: TGTGCCAGCAGCCAAGGGGCTACCTACGAGCAGTACTTC. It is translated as CASSQGATYEQYF.

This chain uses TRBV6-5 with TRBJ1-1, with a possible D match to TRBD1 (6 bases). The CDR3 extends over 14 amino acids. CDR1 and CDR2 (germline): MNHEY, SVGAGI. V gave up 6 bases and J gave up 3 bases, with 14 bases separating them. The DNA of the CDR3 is TGTGCCAGCAGACGCGGACAGATTTACACTGAAGCTTTCTTT. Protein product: CASRRGQIYTEAFF.

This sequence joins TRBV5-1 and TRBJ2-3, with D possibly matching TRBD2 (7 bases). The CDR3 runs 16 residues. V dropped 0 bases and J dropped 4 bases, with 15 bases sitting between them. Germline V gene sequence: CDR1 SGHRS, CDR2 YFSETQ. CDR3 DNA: TGCGCCAGCAGCTTGGAGGGGGGGCTTTTCTCAGATACGCAGTATTTT. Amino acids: CASSLEGGLFSDTQYF. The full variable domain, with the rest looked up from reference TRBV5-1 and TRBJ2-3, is KAGVTQTPRYLIKTRGQQVTLSCSPISGHRSVSWYQQTPGQGLQFLFEYFSETQRNKGNFPGRFSGRQFSNSRSEMNVSTLELGDSALYLCASSLEGGLFSDTQYFGPGTRLTVL.

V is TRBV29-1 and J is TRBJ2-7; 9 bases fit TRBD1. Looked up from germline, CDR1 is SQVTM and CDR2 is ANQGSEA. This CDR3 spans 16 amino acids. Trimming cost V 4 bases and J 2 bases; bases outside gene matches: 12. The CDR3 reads CSVGPRGTGLTYEQYF. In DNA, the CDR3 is TGCAGCGTTGGCCCTCGGGGGACAGGGCTTACCTACGAGCAGTACTTC.

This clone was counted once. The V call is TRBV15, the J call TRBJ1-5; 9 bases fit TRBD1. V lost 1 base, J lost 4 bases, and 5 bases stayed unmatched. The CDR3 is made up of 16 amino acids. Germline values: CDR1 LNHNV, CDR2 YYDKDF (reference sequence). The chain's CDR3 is CATSRVTGGDNQPQHF. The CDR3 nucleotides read TGTGCCACCAGCAGAGTGACAGGGGGGGATAATCAGCCCCAGCATTTT.

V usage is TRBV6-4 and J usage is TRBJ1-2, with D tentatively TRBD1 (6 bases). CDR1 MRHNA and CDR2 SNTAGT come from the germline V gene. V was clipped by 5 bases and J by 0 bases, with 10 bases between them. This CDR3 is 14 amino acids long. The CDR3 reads CASSSGTSNYGYTF. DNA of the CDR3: TGTGCCAGCAGTTCCGGGACATCTAACTATGGCTACACCTTC.

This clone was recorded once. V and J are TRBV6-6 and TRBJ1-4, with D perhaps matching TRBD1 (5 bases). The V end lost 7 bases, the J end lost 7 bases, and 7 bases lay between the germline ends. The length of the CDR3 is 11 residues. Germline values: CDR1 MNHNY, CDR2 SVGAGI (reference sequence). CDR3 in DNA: TGTGCCAGCAACGGGGGTGAAAAACTGTTTTTT. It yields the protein CASNGGEKLFF.

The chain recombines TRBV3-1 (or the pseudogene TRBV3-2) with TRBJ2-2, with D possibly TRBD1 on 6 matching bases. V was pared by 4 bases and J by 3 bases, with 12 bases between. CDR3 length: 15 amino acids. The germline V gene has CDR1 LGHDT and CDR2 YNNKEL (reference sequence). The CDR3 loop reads CASSPTTGYTGELFF. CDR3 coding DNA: TGTGCCAGCAGCCCCACTACAGGGTACACCGGGGAGCTGTTTTTT.

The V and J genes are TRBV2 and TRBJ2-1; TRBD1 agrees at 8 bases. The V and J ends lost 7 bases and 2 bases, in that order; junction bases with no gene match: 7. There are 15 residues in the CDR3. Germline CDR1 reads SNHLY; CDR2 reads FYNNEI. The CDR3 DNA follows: TGTGCCAGCAACCGGACAGGGCTAGCCTACAATGAGCAGTTCTTC. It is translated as CASNRTGLAYNEQFF.

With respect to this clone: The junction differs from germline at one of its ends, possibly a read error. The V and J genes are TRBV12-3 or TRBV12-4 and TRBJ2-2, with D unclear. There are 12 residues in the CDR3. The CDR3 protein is CASRLGLRELFF. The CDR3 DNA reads TGTGCCAGCAGATTAGGTCTCCGGGAGCTGTTTTTT.

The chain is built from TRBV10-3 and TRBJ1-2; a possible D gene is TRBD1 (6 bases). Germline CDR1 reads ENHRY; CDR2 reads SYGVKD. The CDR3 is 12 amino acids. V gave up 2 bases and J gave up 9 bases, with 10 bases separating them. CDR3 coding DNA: TGTGCCATCAGTGAGGAGGGGGTCAGCTACACCTTC. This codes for CAISEEGVSYTF.